This TCR beta chain stems from a study of human T cells and chemical hapten exposure listed by TCRdb under 2021. As for the study more broadly: Libraries were pooled for sequencing, and variation in per-sample TCR yields was attributed mainly to small differences in library volumes within the pool. In alopecia patients, the study followed how the peripheral blood TCR repertoire changed in vivo over primary and secondary sensitization to diphenylcyclopropenone (DPC), a hapten. Each blood RNA sample was used to sequence both TCR alpha and TCR beta chains. The investigation overall reported the following: After repeated subsampling, changes were observed in the strength of the expansion versus patch-test correlation and in the threshold at which the correlation became significant. The number of TCRs above 1 in 1000 frequency did not change with DPC sensitization; there was no evidence of global repertoire structure alterations.

V and J lose 3 bases and 8 bases, and a span of 15 bases separates them. From the germline V gene, CDR1 is SGHAT and CDR2 is FQNNGV. From the cysteine up to the phenylalanine, the CDR3 has a length of 14 residues. Only CDR3 DNA remains: 42 bases, in frame from the first base. This sample's time point label indicates: healthy volunteer bleed at 2 weeks. Total RNA was extracted from unfractionated whole blood collected in Tempus Blood RNA tubes. Four or five healthy volunteers acted as controls for TCR sequencing and had blood drawn at day 0, 2 weeks and 6 weeks. The library was built by means of RACE. Sequenced using a NextSeq 500. Library preparation attached unique molecular identifiers to individual cDNA molecules for quantitative, reproducible TCR counting. The paper's data handling went like this. A median of around 96,000 TCRs per sample was observed, with a range of about 20,000 to 750,000. The Decombinator software suite was used to annotate V, J and CDR3 in the TCR reads. For the PS versus PT1 abundance plots, all samples were subsampled to the same number of TCRs (28,000). TCRs were defined as expanded if absent before sensitization and observed at least eight times at the 2-week time point. Using fastp at Q25 and MiXCR, TCRdb reprocessed the public reads and kept productive beta chains. Duplicate CDR3 protein sequences are folded into a single record with the most common DNA and genes. The V and J calls were determined by TCRdb, not by the authors. The sample yields more than 70,000 distinct CDR3 sequences; 8.5% to 9% were counted once. 2.9% of the sample lies in the top ten.

A remark on this clonotype: The target of this receptor is not known. No much larger clonotype is one base removed from it; base qualities were not supplied.

This TCR was recovered from a female donor in good health. Some clones in this sample may be carry-over from other donors' samples. The sample was whole blood. The V and J segments used are TRBV11-2 and TRBJ2-3; the D region is possibly TRBD1 or TRBD2, each matching across 6 bases. The DNA sequence is given as TGTGCCAGCAGCTTGGGACTTGGGGGCGGTACGCAGTATTTT. Translated, it gives CASSLGLGGGTQYF.